This section outlines one T cell receptor (beta chain) sequence together with its context. In terms of age and location, participants ranged from about 18 to 95 years and lived in about two dozen US areas. Per the study methods: Reference gene primer amplification in the assay estimated nucleated cell counts. Produced via immunoSEQ multiplex PCR; TCRdb's table is partial and in-frame only. The V and J calls and clone size are taken from that table; D and trimming were inferred from the DNA. The sample has hundreds of thousands of clones; 86% are singletons. This record comes from a study of blood T cell repertoires in COVID-19. Study background: PBMCs, B-cell-depleted T cells, or T cells were the source of the cDNA or gDNA that made up the material.

Trimming left V 6 bases short and J 4 bases short, with 15 bases between. Germline V gene lookup returns CDR1 SNHLY and CDR2 FYNNEI. This CDR3 has 14 amino acids. The chain is built from TRBV2 and TRBJ1-2; weak D call: TRBD1 (6 bases). This sequence originates from a woman aged 50 to 65 who had recovered from COVID-19. The sequencing sample was made of PBMCs or T cells enriched from blood (not recorded which). The CDR3 DNA is TGTGCCAGCAGCCAAAGACAGGCAGTCTATGGCTACACCTTC. Protein sequence: CASSQRQAVYGYTF.